Presented here are 24 T cell receptor beta chains from one specimen sequenced in a study of cytomegalovirus exposure and HLA in healthy donors. A multiplex PCR was run with 60 Vbeta primers and 13 Jbeta primers. Clones were sequenced by immunoSEQ multiplex PCR, and TCRdb holds only the in-frame ones, with some missing. Of about 200,000 clones detected, 70% to 80% appear once; the ten largest clones hold roughly 15%. The sample was PBMCs. These TCRs come from a middle-aged man in good health and CMV-seronegative.

The chain has TRBV28 and TRBJ2-3, with 10 bases aligning to TRBD1. The junction had 15 bases not matched to a gene; V was cut back by 6 bases and J by 6 bases. Germline V gene sequence: CDR1 MDHEN, CDR2 SYDVKM. This CDR3 region has 17 residues. The CDR3 sequence is CASSPSFRTGGFDTQYF. CDR3 in DNA: TGTGCCAGCAGCCCGAGCTTTCGGACAGGGGGATTTGATACGCAGTATTTT.

The chain couples TRBV29-1 to TRBJ1-6; TRBD1 aligns across 7 bases. The CDR3 is made up of 17 amino acids. CDR1 SQVTM and CDR2 ANQGSEA come from the germline V gene. V lost 0 bases, J lost 10 bases, and 15 bases stayed unmatched. This CDR3 reads CSVEDQGGITRCSPLHF. Written as DNA, the CDR3 is TGCAGCGTTGAAGATCAGGGGGGCATTACAAGGTGCTCACCCCTCCACTTT.

This sequence joins TRBV2 and TRBJ2-2; D is unresolved. The ends were cut back, 6 bases at V and 2 bases at J, with 22 bases in the middle. CDR1 and CDR2 from the germline V gene are SNHLY and FYNNEI. This CDR3 has 18 residues. The CDR3 DNA sequence: TGTGCCAGCAGCCCAAGCCCCCAGCGTAATCCCAACACCGGGGAGCTGTTTTTT. It encodes CASSPSPQRNPNTGELFF.

The J gene is TRBJ2-3, the V gene TRBV25-1, with TRBD2 matching over 7 bases. After removal of 11 bases from V and 1 base from J, the junction contained 12 bases not matched to a gene. Germline V gene sequence: CDR1 MGHDK, CDR2 SYGVNS. This CDR3 comprises 15 residues. In DNA, the CDR3 is TGTGCCGTCTCCCGGGGAGGGAGCGGCACAGATACGCAGTATTTT. Its protein product is CAVSRGGSGTDTQYF.

The chain uses TRBV5-1 and TRBJ2-2, with D perhaps matching TRBD2 (7 bases). Trimming stripped 3 bases from V and 4 bases from J, with 13 bases between. This CDR3 comprises 15 residues. In germline, CDR1 is SGHRS, CDR2 YFSETQ. CDR3 nucleotide sequence: TGCGCCAGCAGCTCACCAGGGGAGGGCACCGGGGAGCTGTTTTTT. Protein sequence: CASSSPGEGTGELFF.

The rearrangement links TRBV27 to TRBJ2-7, with a weak D call TRBD2 (6 bases). Germline CDR1 MNHEY, CDR2 SMNVEV (reference sequence). V shed 8 bases and J shed 2 bases, with 13 bases lying between them. This CDR3 has 13 residues. The CDR3 protein is CASRGLGTYEQYF. The CDR3 bases are TGTGCCAGCCGGGGACTGGGAACCTACGAGCAGTACTTC.

V usage is TRBV7-3 and J usage is TRBJ2-3; TRBD2 agrees at 7 bases. The CDR3 runs to 17 residues. CDR1 and CDR2 from the germline V gene are SGHTA and FQGTGA. V shed 4 bases and J 5 bases; nucleotides not matched to a gene: 15. CDR3 in amino acids: CASSYAEGASGLDTQYF. CDR3 in DNA: TGTGCCAGCAGCTACGCGGAGGGTGCTAGCGGCTTAGATACGCAGTATTTT.

This clone was detected only once. Distinct nucleotide sequences in the sample also encode this CDR3. The chain links TRBV7-3 to TRBJ2-2, with D maybe TRBD1 (6 bases). The V end was cut by 2 bases, the J end by 0 bases, with 7 bases between. Germline CDR1 is SGHTA and CDR2 is FQGTGA. This CDR3 has 15 amino acids. CDR3 coding DNA: TGTGCCAGCAGCTTAGGGGGCGCGAACACCGGGGAGCTGTTTTTT. Its protein product is CASSLGGANTGELFF.

This sequence joins TRBV13 and TRBJ2-3; TRBD2 matches at 14 bases. This CDR3 region has 17 residues. V lost 5 bases, J lost 2 bases, and 6 bases stayed unmatched. Looked up from germline, CDR1 is PRHDT and CDR2 is FYEKMQ (reference sequence). CDR3 residues: CASSPGLAGGTTDTQYF. As DNA, the CDR3 is TGTGCCAGCAGCCCCGGACTAGCGGGAGGAACCACAGATACGCAGTATTTT.

This chain links TRBV27 with TRBJ2-7, with a tentative D call TRBD1 (6 bases). V was shortened by 10 bases and J by 3 bases, with 10 bases between the two germline ends. The CDR3 has 11 residues. Germline V gene sequence: CDR1 MNHEY, CDR2 SMNVEV (reference sequence). The CDR3 nucleotides are TGTGCCACCGGGACAAACTACGAGCAGTACTTC. Its protein product is CATGTNYEQYF.

The V and J genes are TRBV6-1 and TRBJ1-2, with no clear D. V was shortened by 3 bases and J by 8 bases, with 13 bases between the two germline ends. In germline, CDR1 is MNHNS, CDR2 SASEGT. The CDR3 consists of 13 residues. CDR3 sequence reads: CASSDEITRGYTF. CDR3 sequence (DNA): TGTGCCAGCAGTGACGAAATCACAAGAGGCTACACCTTC.

This chain connects TRBV9 to TRBJ1-2, with TRBD1 as a possible D gene (5 bases). Per the germline V gene, CDR1 is SGDLS and CDR2 is YYNGEE. The CDR3 is 14 residues long. Trimming pared 6 bases from V and 4 bases from J, leaving 16 bases between. In DNA, the CDR3 is TGTGCCAGCAACCCGGCGGGGGGACCCTATGGCTACACCTTC. Its translation is CASNPAGGPYGYTF.

V is TRBV5-1 and J is TRBJ2-7, with D possibly TRBD1 on 6 matching bases. Germline V lookup: CDR1 SGHRS, CDR2 YFSETQ. Deletions cut 3 bases from V and 0 bases from J, with 10 bases between. The CDR3 spans 14 residues. The CDR3 bases are TGCGCCAGCAGCTGGAACAGGGACTCCTACGAGCAGTACTTC. It encodes CASSWNRDSYEQYF.

This chain links TRBV7-2 with TRBJ2-1, with 11 bases fitting TRBD2. The CDR3 has 16 amino acids. J was trimmed by 4 bases and V by 3 bases; bases with no gene match: 5. From germline, CDR1 is SGHTA and CDR2 FQGNSA. The CDR3: CASSFLAGGYYNEQFF. CDR3 nucleotides: TGTGCCAGCAGCTTTCTAGCGGGGGGATATTACAATGAGCAGTTCTTC.

CDR3: CASSLEWMGRPGNTIYF. The CDR3 DNA reads as TGTGCCAGCAGCTTAGAGTGGATGGGGAGGCCTGGAAACACCATATATTTT. V usage is TRBV7-9 and J usage is TRBJ1-3; D not certain. Trimming took 1 base from V and 2 from J, leaving 15 bases between them. Germline V gives CDR1 SEHNR, CDR2 FQNEAQ (reference sequence). The CDR3 is made up of 17 amino acids.

This sequence joins TRBV5-6 and TRBJ2-3; 11 nucleotides align to TRBD1. Germline CDR1 reads SGHDT; CDR2 reads YYEEEE. The CDR3 totals 14 residues. The ends lost 4 bases at V and 4 bases at J; junction bases unmatched: 2. CDR3 amino acids: CASSRDRGADTQYF. The CDR3 DNA reads as TGTGCCAGCAGCCGGGACAGGGGGGCAGATACGCAGTATTTT.

J is TRBJ1-5 and V is TRBV28; maybe TRBD1 (5 bases). Trimming cost V 5 bases and J 9 bases, with 17 bases left between them. The germline gives CDR1 MDHEN, CDR2 SYDVKM. The CDR3 sequence is 14 residues long. In nucleotides, the CDR3 is TGTGCCAGCAGTCCCCACAGTGTTCAGGGGCCCCAGCATTTT. As protein: CASSPHSVQGPQHF.

V usage is TRBV11-1 and J usage is TRBJ2-6; 9 bases are shared with TRBD1. With 1 base clipped from V and 2 bases from J, the junction kept 6 bases outside the gene matches. This CDR3 region has 18 residues. Germline loops: CDR1 SGHAT, CDR2 FQDESV (reference sequence). In DNA, the CDR3 is TGTGCCAGCAGCTTAGGGGGGACAGGGACTCCTGGGGCCAACGTCCTGACTTTC. Translating gives CASSLGGTGTPGANVLTF.

This clone has only one observation. The chain uses TRBV10-3 and TRBJ2-3, with TRBD2 as a possible D gene (6 bases). CDR3 length: 13 residues. V was clipped by 6 bases and J by 5 bases, with 12 bases between them. Germline CDR1 ENHRY, CDR2 SYGVKD. The CDR3 loop is CAIRASVEDTQYF. The CDR3 DNA sequence: TGTGCCATCAGGGCTAGCGTTGAAGATACGCAGTATTTT.

Here the CDR3 DNA reads TGTGCCTGGAGTTACAGGGTCGACACTGAAGCTTTCTTT. Its protein is CAWSYRVDTEAFF. This chain uses TRBV30 with TRBJ1-1; tentatively, D is TRBD1 (6 bases). The germline V gene encodes CDR1 GTSNPN and CDR2 SVGIG (reference sequence). The V end was cut by 2 bases, the J end by 3 bases, with 10 bases between. This CDR3 has 13 residues.

The gene calls are TRBV2 and TRBJ1-6, with D tentatively TRBD1 (5 bases). The CDR3 totals 16 residues. The V and J ends lost 6 bases and 7 bases respectively, with 19 bases between them. Germline V gives CDR1 SNHLY, CDR2 FYNNEI. In DNA, the CDR3 is TGTGCCAGCAGGGGGCTGGGATTTGTTGTAAATTCACCCCTCCACTTT. Translating it yields CASRGLGFVVNSPLHF.

The chain carries TRBV19 and TRBJ1-1; 7 positions match TRBD1. The V segment lost 3 bases and the J segment 0 bases; nucleotides outside the gene matches: 4. The CDR3 extends over 15 amino acids. Germline CDR1 reads LNHDA; CDR2 reads SQIVND (reference sequence). The CDR3 is CASSIGTALNTEAFF. CDR3 nucleotide sequence: TGTGCCAGTAGTATTGGGACAGCTTTGAACACTGAAGCTTTCTTT.

This clone has only a few counts. The V call is TRBV7-2, the J call TRBJ1-6; TRBD1 might be the D (5 bases). V lost 5 bases and J lost 5, with 13 bases in between. CDR3 length: 15 residues. Germline CDR1 SGHTA, CDR2 FQGNSA. DNA of the CDR3: TGTGCCAGCAGCGCGAGGACACCCAATAATTCACCCCTCCACTTT. Its protein is CASSARTPNNSPLHF.

This clone showed up just a few times. The chain joins TRBV11-1 to TRBJ2-5; TRBD1 might be the D (5 bases). The germline V gene has CDR1 SGHAT and CDR2 FQDESV (reference sequence). The CDR3 covers 14 residues. V was pared by 2 bases and J by 2 bases, with 9 bases between. The chain's CDR3 is CASSLTAGQETQYF. DNA of the CDR3: TGTGCCAGCAGCTTAACGGCAGGGCAAGAGACCCAGTACTTC. Drawing the rest from reference TRBV11-1 and TRBJ2-5, the complete variable domain is EAEVAQSPRYKITEKSQAVAFWCDPISGHATLYWYRQILGQGPELLVQFQDESVVDDSQLPKDRFSAERLKGVDSTLKIQPAELGDSAMYLCASSLTAGQETQYFGPGTRLLVL.